The TCR beta chain under discussion was sequenced for a study of cytotoxic CD8 clonotypes in ibrutinib-treated CLL. On the study more broadly: Response samples came after a median roughly twelve months of treatment, range 6 to 36. Overall study findings and caveats: Public clonotypes showed up rarely, and on treatment they shrank or held steady. In sustained-remission versus progressing patients, sampling times differed.

As regards this clone: Its target is not known.

Depths of 1 in 200,000 to 1 in 1 million T cells were the sequencing target. Sequencing used immunoSEQ multiplex PCR; TCRdb keeps in-frame clones, though not all of them. The data show about 20,000 clones, roughly 75% seen once. The CDR3 sequence is 11 residues long. Germline CDR1 is MDHEN and CDR2 is SYDVKM. V lost 3 bases and J 5 bases, leaving 5 bases between the germline ends. The sequencing used PBMCs, collected before ibrutinib treatment. This clonotype was obtained from a human donor with chronic lymphocytic leukemia. The chain carries TRBV28 and TRBJ2-7, with D possibly being TRBD2 (5 bases). The CDR3 sequence is CASSLRDEQYF. CDR3 bases: TGTGCCAGCAGTTTGCGGGACGAGCAGTACTTC. Full variable domain (outside the CDR3, taken from reference TRBV28 and TRBJ2-7): DVKVTQSSRYLVKRTGEKVFLECVQDMDHENMFWYRQDPGLGLRLIYFSYDVKMKEKGDIPEGYSVSREKKERFSLILESASTNQTSMYLCASSLRDEQYFGPGTRLTVT.